This section outlines one TCR beta chain sequence together with its context. This specimen includes other DNA sequences encoding the same CDR3. These data originate in a study of blood T cell repertoires in COVID-19. Study overall: The study drew acute and convalescent COVID-19 samples from the United States, Italy and Spain. In each case, the material was cDNA or gDNA derived from T cells, B-cell-depleted T cells, or PBMCs.

Trimming removed 2 bases from V and 3 bases from J; junction bases left unmatched: 8. The CDR3 runs 15 residues. The germline V gene encodes CDR1 SGDLS and CDR2 YYNGEE. As processed by the authors: The assay estimated nucleated cells by amplifying reference gene primers. Profiling relied on immunoSEQ multiplex PCR, and the TCRdb table lists in-frame clones only, not all of them. That table gives V, J and clone size, and the DNA gave D and trimming. The sample carries about 140,000 clones, approximately 88% recorded once. The receptor was isolated from a human donor in a cohort sampled during active COVID-19. V usage is TRBV9 and J usage is TRBJ2-7; 7 positions match TRBD1. Sequenced: peripheral blood. In nucleotides, the CDR3 is TGTGCCAGCAGCGTGGGAACAGGGGATATCTACGAGCAGTACTTC. Its protein product is CASSVGTGDIYEQYF.